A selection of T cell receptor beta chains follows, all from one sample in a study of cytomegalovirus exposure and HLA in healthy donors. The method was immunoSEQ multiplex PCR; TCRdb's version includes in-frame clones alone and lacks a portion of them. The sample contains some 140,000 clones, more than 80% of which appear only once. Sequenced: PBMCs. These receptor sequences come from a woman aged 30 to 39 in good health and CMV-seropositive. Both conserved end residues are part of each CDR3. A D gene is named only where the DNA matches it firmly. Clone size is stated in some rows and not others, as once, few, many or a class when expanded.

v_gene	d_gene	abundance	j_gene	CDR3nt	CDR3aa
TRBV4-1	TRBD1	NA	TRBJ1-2	TGCGCCAGCAGCCCGGAGGGACAGGGGGCAAATGGCTACACCTTC	CASSPEGQGANGYTF
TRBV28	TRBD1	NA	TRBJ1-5	TGTGCCAGCAGTTCCCTCGGGACAGGGGCCTGGAGCAATCAGCCCCAGCATTTT	CASSSLGTGAWSNQPQHF
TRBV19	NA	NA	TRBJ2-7	TGTGCCAGTAGTATGTACTACAGGTCTTCCTACGAGCAGTACTTC	CASSMYYRSSYEQYF
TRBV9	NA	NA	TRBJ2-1	TGTGCCAGCAGCGTGCAGACAGAGTCCTACAATGAGCAGTTCTTC	CASSVQTESYNEQFF
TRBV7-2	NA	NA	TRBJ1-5	TGTGCCAGCAGCTTAGGCAGGGGCAAGCCCCAGCATTTT	CASSLGRGKPQHF
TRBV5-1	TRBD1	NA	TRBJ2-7	TGCGCCAGCAGCTTGGCGACCGCCGGGACAGGGACCTACGAGCAGTACTTC	CASSLATAGTGTYEQYF
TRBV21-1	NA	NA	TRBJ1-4	TGTGCCAGCAGCATATCCCCGCCTAGACAGGGTGAGAAAAAACTGTTTTTT	CASSISPPRQGEKKLFF
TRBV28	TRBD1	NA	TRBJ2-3	TGTGCCAGCACCTCCCGACGGGGGACAGGGGGGGACACAGATACGCAGTATTTT	CASTSRRGTGGDTDTQYF
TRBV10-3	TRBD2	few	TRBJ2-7	TGTGCCATCAGTGAGCCGGGACTAGCAGTCGAGCAGTACTTC	CAISEPGLAVEQYF
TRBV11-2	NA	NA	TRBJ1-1	TGTGCCAGCAGCCCCATAAATGGGGGGACTGAAGCTTTCTTT	CASSPINGGTEAFF
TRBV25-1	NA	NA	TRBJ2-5	TGTGCCAGCAGTGAATCCGCGGCCCAGTACTTC	CASSESAAQYF
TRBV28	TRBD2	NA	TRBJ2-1	TGTGCCAGCAGGACCCCAGCGGGAGGTTCCTACAATGAGCAGTTCTTC	CASRTPAGGSYNEQFF
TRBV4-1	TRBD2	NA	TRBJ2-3	TGCGCCAGCAGCCGTGAACTAGCGGGCCCCGGTCGACCAGATACGCAGTATTTT	CASSRELAGPGRPDTQYF
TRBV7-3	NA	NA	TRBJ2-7	TGTGCCAGCAGTATTGTTGGGGGCCGAGAGCAGTACTTC	CASSIVGGREQYF
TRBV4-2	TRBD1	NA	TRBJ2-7	TGTGCCAGCAGCCAATCCCTCGGCTGGACAGGGGAGAGTGAGCAGTACTTC	CASSQSLGWTGESEQYF
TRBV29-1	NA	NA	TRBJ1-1	TGCAGCGGGACTAAGGGAGTCACTGAAGCTTTCTTT	CSGTKGVTEAFF
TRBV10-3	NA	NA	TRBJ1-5	TGTGCCATCTCGACAGCCCCCGAGCCCCAGCATTTT	CAISTAPEPQHF
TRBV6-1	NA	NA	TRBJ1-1	TGTGCCAGCAAAGGCAGCACTATGAACACTGAAGCTTTCTTT	CASKGSTMNTEAFF
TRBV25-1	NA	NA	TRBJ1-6	TGTGCCAGCAGTCCCCCGGGGACTTCCTCACCCCTCCACTTT	CASSPPGTSSPLHF
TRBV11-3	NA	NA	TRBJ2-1	TGTGCCAGCAGCTTAGAACTAAACAATGAGCAGTTCTTC	CASSLELNNEQFF
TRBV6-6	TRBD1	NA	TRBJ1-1	TGTGCCAGCAGCCAAGAGGGGGCTGGTCTGAACACTGAAGCTTTCTTT	CASSQEGAGLNTEAFF
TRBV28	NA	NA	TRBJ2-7	TGTGCCAGCACCTCCGGGACTCCCGGTCGGGAGCAGTACTTC	CASTSGTPGREQYF
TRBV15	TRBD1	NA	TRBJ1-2	TGTGCCACCAGCAGAGGGGACAGCCCAGCTAACTATGGCTACACCTTC	CATSRGDSPANYGYTF
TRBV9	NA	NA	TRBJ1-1	TGTGCCAGCAGCGTAGGCGGGGGCGGAACTGAAGCTTTCTTT	CASSVGGGGTEAFF
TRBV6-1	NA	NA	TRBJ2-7	TGTGCCAGCAGTGGAGGATATCCGCTAGGAGTGGAGCAGTACTTC	CASSGGYPLGVEQYF
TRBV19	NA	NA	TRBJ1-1	TGTGCCAGTAGCCAGGGGAGCCTGAAGAACACTGAAGCTTTCTTT	CASSQGSLKNTEAFF
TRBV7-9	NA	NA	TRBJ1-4	TGTGCCAGCAGCTTAGTGGGAGGGGCGATTAATGAAAAACTGTTTTTT	CASSLVGGAINEKLFF
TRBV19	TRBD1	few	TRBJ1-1	TGTGCCAGTAGTCTGACAGGGATGAACACTGAAGCTTTCTTT	CASSLTGMNTEAFF
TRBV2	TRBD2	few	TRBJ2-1	TGTGCCAGCAGTGAAGAGCGGGAGCCTTGGGATGAGCAGTTCTTC	CASSEEREPWDEQFF
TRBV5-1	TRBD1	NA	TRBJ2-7	TGCGCCAGCAGCACCGGACAGGGAACCTACGAGCAGTACTTC	CASSTGQGTYEQYF
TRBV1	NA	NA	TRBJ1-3	TGCACCAGCAGCCAAGCCCTCCCGAGCGGGGACGGAAACACCATATATTTT	CTSSQALPSGDGNTIYF
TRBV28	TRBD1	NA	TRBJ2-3	TGTGCCAGCAGCCCCGGGACAGGGGAGACAGATACGCAGTATTTT	CASSPGTGETDTQYF
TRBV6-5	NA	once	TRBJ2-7	TGTGCCAGCAGCCCCCCGGGCTCCTACGAGCAGTACTTC	CASSPPGSYEQYF
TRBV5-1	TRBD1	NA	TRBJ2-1	TGCGCCAGCAGCTTGGGACAGGGTTACAATGAGCAGTTCTTC	CASSLGQGYNEQFF
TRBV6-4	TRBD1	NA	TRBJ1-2	TGTGCCAGCAGTGCACCCCCGGGACAGGGTCTCTATGGCTACACCTTC	CASSAPPGQGLYGYTF
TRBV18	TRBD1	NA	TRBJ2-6	TGTGCCAGCTCACCAGGACAGGGGGGTATTGGGGCCAACGTCCTGACTTTC	CASSPGQGGIGANVLTF
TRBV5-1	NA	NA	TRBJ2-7	TGCGCCAGCAGCTTGGGACAGGAAACCTACGAGCAGTACTTC	CASSLGQETYEQYF
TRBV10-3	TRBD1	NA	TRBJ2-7	TGTGCCATCAGGCCCGGGACAGGCGAGGGTATCAACGAGCAGTACTTC	CAIRPGTGEGINEQYF
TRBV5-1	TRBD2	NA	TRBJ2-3	TGCGCCAGCAGCCGAGGACTAGCGGGGGGCGCTAGCACAGATACGCAGTATTTT	CASSRGLAGGASTDTQYF
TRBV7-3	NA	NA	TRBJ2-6	TGTGCCAGCAGCTTAAACGGGGGACTCACCCCCGGGGCCAACGTCCTGACTTTC	CASSLNGGLTPGANVLTF
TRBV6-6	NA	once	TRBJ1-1	TGTGCCAGCAGTTACTCGAGCGGGCAGAGCACTGAAGCTTTCTTT	CASSYSSGQSTEAFF
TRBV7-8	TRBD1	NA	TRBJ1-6	TGTGCCAGCAGCTCACAGGGGCTAACGGGTTCACCCCTCCACTTT	CASSSQGLTGSPLHF
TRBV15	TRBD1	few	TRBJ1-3	TGTGCCACCAGCAGGGGTCGGGCGGGACAGAGCTCTGGAAACACCATATATTTT	CATSRGRAGQSSGNTIYF
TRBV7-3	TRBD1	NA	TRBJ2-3	TGTGCCAGCAGCTTGGACAGGGGGTTTACAGATACGCAGTATTTT	CASSLDRGFTDTQYF
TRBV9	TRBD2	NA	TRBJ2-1	TGTGCCAGCAGCGCCATAGGGCGCCCCGGGACTAGCGGGAACTACAATGAGCAGTTCTTC	CASSAIGRPGTSGNYNEQFF
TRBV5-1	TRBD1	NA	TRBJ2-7	TGCGCCAGCAGCCCCGCCGGGACAGGGCCCTACGGGCAGTACTTC	CASSPAGTGPYGQYF
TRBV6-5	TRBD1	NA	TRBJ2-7	TGTGCCAGCAGTGGAGGACAGGCCTCCTACGAGCAGTACTTC	CASSGGQASYEQYF
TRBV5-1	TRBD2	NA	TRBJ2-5	TGCGCCAGCAGCTTCGACACTAGCGGGAAAGAGACCCAGTACTTC	CASSFDTSGKETQYF
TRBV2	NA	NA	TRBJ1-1	TGTGCCAGCAGTGAAGACAGAAACACTGAAGCTTTCTTT	CASSEDRNTEAFF
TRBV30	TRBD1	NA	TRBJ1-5	TGTGCCTGGAGTGTCCAGGGGGCAGGGCAGCCCCAGCATTTT	CAWSVQGAGQPQHF